These T cell receptor beta chains were read from a single sample in a study of blood T cell repertoires in COVID-19. The protocol was immunoSEQ multiplex PCR, while the TCRdb copy is restricted to in-frame clones and leaves out a portion. The sample shows 310,000 or so clones, roughly 89% of them seen only once. The specimen was peripheral blood. These TCRs come from a man younger than 40 with COVID-19, enrolled during active disease. The CDR3 runs from the conserved cysteine through the conserved F or W. A D gene is named only where the DNA matches it firmly. Size tells how often a clone was seen (once, few, many) or the class of an expanded clone, and some rows leave it out.

>-|16|TRBV5-1|TRBJ1-3|-
CASSDRQAYSGNTIYF
TGCGCCAGCAGCGACCGACAGGCATACTCTGGAAACACCATATATTTT
>-|11|TRBV24-1|TRBJ2-5|-
CATSDFKTQYF
TGTGCCACCAGTGATTTTAAGACCCAGTACTTC
>-|16|TRBV30|TRBJ2-7|once
CAWSVGFGMSSYEQYF
TGTGCCTGGAGTGTAGGGTTCGGGATGAGCTCCTACGAGCAGTACTTC
>TRBD2|15|TRBV11-3|TRBJ2-1|once
CASSLGTSANNEQFF
TGTGCCAGCAGCTTAGGGACTAGCGCAAACAATGAGCAGTTCTTC
>-|15|TRBV10-2|TRBJ1-4|-
CASSEQFGGLEKLFF
TGCGCCAGCAGTGAGCAGTTTGGAGGACTAGAAAAACTGTTTTTT
>-|15|TRBV11-2|TRBJ1-6|-
CASSEASSYNSPLHF
TGTGCCAGCAGCGAAGCGAGCTCCTATAATTCACCCCTCCACTTT
>TRBD2|18|TRBV10-3|TRBJ2-3|-
CATGPGLAGGLSTDTQYF
TGTGCCACCGGCCCGGGACTAGCGGGAGGCCTTAGCACAGATACGCAGTATTTT
>TRBD1|16|TRBV7-2|TRBJ1-6|-
CASSIKTGQGYSPLHF
TGTGCCAGCAGCATCAAAACGGGACAGGGTTATTCACCCCTCCACTTT
>TRBD2|15|TRBV30|TRBJ2-5|-
CAWSGGTSGKETQYF
TGTGCCTGGAGTGGGGGGACTAGCGGGAAAGAGACCCAGTACTTC
>TRBD2|16|TRBV10-3|TRBJ2-1|-
CAISVLAGALYNEQFF
TGTGCCATCAGTGTTCTAGCGGGGGCGCTCTACAATGAGCAGTTCTTC
>-|15|TRBV28|TRBJ2-7|-
CASSFRGIPTYEQYF
TGTGCCAGCAGTTTCCGGGGGATACCAACCTACGAGCAGTACTTC
>TRBD1|13|TRBV5-6|TRBJ1-2|-
CASFRQGAYGYTF
TGTGCCAGCTTTAGACAGGGTGCCTATGGCTACACCTTC
>TRBD1|14|TRBV5-1|TRBJ1-2|once
CASSFDRGAGDYTF
TGCGCCAGCAGCTTCGACAGGGGCGCCGGTGACTACACCTTC
>TRBD1|16|TRBV6-1|TRBJ1-1|few
CASSGGQDIGWTEAFF
TGTGCCAGCAGTGGGGGACAGGATATCGGGTGGACTGAAGCTTTCTTT
>TRBD1|15|TRBV3-1/TRBV3-2|TRBJ2-7|-
CASSRQGDRSYEQYF
TGTGCCAGCAGCCGCCAGGGGGACCGGTCCTACGAGCAGTACTTC
>TRBD1|17|TRBV5-3|TRBJ2-3|-
CARSPVNPGQSKDTQYF
TGTGCCAGAAGCCCGGTGAATCCGGGACAGAGTAAAGATACGCAGTATTTT
>TRBD1|14|TRBV19|TRBJ1-6|once
CASERTGRNSPLHF
TGTGCCAGCGAAAGGACAGGGAGGAATTCACCCCTCCACTTT
>TRBD2|19|TRBV7-8|TRBJ2-7|-
CASSLPTEPSGGYSYEQYF
TGTGCCAGCAGCTTACCGACCGAACCTAGCGGGGGGTACTCCTACGAGCAGTACTTC
>-|12|TRBV13|TRBJ2-7|-
CASSLAGYEQYF
TGTGCCAGCAGCTTAGCCGGGTACGAGCAGTACTTC
>-|13|TRBV10-2|TRBJ2-5|-
CASTGGWGETQYF
TGCGCCAGCACGGGGGGCTGGGGAGAGACCCAGTACTTC
>TRBD2|16|TRBV24-1|TRBJ2-3|-
CATSDGTSGGTDTQYF
TGTGCCACCAGTGATGGGACTAGCGGGGGCACAGATACGCAGTATTTT
>-|11|TRBV20-1|TRBJ1-2|once
CSASAGDGYTF
TGCAGTGCTAGTGCAGGGGACGGCTACACCTTC
>TRBD1|14|TRBV27|TRBJ1-2|-
CASSPSDRVGGYTF
TGTGCCAGCAGCCCCTCGGACAGGGTAGGTGGCTACACCTTC
>TRBD2|18|TRBV5-1|TRBJ2-3|-
CASSLEGTSGDVTDTQYF
TGCGCCAGCAGCTTGGAGGGGACTAGCGGGGACGTGACAGATACGCAGTATTTT
>-|13|TRBV27|TRBJ2-5|-
CASSLGGGETQYF
TGTGCCAGCAGTTTAGGCGGGGGCGAGACCCAGTACTTC
>TRBD2|15|TRBV5-4|TRBJ2-1|-
CASSFKLAGYNEQFF
TGTGCCAGCAGCTTTAAACTAGCGGGGTACAATGAGCAGTTCTTC
>TRBD2|15|TRBV3-1/TRBV3-2|TRBJ2-2|few
CASRLLAGNTGELFF
TGTGCCAGCAGACTTCTAGCGGGGAACACCGGGGAGCTGTTTTTT
>-|14|TRBV19|TRBJ1-5|few
CASRRVISNQPQHF
TGTGCCAGTAGGCGAGTAATTAGCAATCAGCCCCAGCATTTT
>-|12|TRBV30|TRBJ1-3|-
CAWSHMGNTIYF
TGTGCCTGGAGTCACATGGGAAACACCATATATTTT
>-|15|TRBV11-3|TRBJ1-3|-
CASSLAGGSGNTIYF
TGTGCCAGCAGCTTAGCGGGGGGCTCTGGAAACACCATATATTTT
>TRBD1|15|TRBV5-1|TRBJ2-7|-
CASSLRTGSSYEQYF
TGCGCCAGCTCCCTCCGGACAGGAAGCTCCTACGAGCAGTACTTC
>-|13|TRBV12-3/TRBV12-4|TRBJ1-2|-
CASSEPTGDGYTF
TGTGCCAGCAGTGAGCCGACAGGAGATGGCTACACCTTC
>TRBD1|16|TRBV11-2|TRBJ1-5|few
CASSREGQGSNQPQHF
TGTGCCAGCAGCCGAGAAGGACAGGGATCGAATCAGCCCCAGCATTTT
>TRBD2|16|TRBV7-9|TRBJ2-7|-
CASSAGTSGITYEQYF
TGTGCCAGCAGCGCTGGGACTAGCGGGATCACCTACGAGCAGTACTTC
>-|15|TRBV18|TRBJ2-2|-
CASSQSTPNTGELFF
TGTGCCAGCTCACAGTCGACACCGAACACCGGGGAGCTGTTTTTT
>TRBD1|17|TRBV29-1|TRBJ1-1|-
CSVRGLGTGILNTEAFF
TGCAGCGTTCGGGGGCTCGGGACAGGGATATTGAACACTGAAGCTTTCTTT
>TRBD1|15|TRBV28|TRBJ2-7|-
CASSSTGGLTYEQYF
TGTGCCAGCAGCTCGACAGGGGGTTTAACCTACGAGCAGTACTTC
>-|14|TRBV6-1|TRBJ1-2|few
CASSEALWSYGYTF
TGTGCCAGCAGTGAAGCGCTTTGGAGTTATGGCTACACCTTC
>-|16|TRBV18|TRBJ2-2|once
CASSPAAGDITGELFF
TGTGCCAGCTCACCGGCCGCAGGGGACATCACCGGGGAGCTGTTTTTT
>TRBD1|14|TRBV29-1|TRBJ2-7|-
CSVSRGMGDYEQYF
TGCAGCGTTTCCAGGGGGATGGGGGACTACGAGCAGTACTTC